This section outlines one TCR beta chain sequence together with its context. This sample was included in a study of OX40 agonist ivuxolimab in advanced cancers. Study background: Clinicians treated patients with ivuxolimab, an agonistic anti-OX40 (CD134) antibody.

Clones were sequenced by immunoSEQ multiplex PCR, and TCRdb holds only the in-frame ones, with some missing. The sample includes around 150,000 clones, more than 85% of them seen just once. Germline V gives CDR1 SGDLS, CDR2 YYNGEE. V was clipped by 0 bases and J by 5 bases; unmatched bases: 4. This CDR3 has 15 residues. This chain connects TRBV9 to TRBJ2-2, with TRBD2 identical over 7 bases. This sample comprised CD4+ or CD8+ T cells sorted from blood, obtained in a trial of the OX40 agonist ivuxolimab. The clonotype was recovered from an adult with an advanced solid tumor such as melanoma, head and neck, liver or kidney cancer. In DNA, the CDR3 is TGTGCCAGCAGCGTAGCGGCAGCGGGAACCGGGGAGCTGTTTTTT. Translating it yields CASSVAAAGTGELFF.